This T cell receptor beta chain stems from a study of blood T cell repertoires in COVID-19. Whole-study context: The analysed material was cDNA or gDNA that came from T cells, B-cell-depleted T cells, or PBMCs.

The CDR3 has 16 residues. Deletions cut 5 bases from V and 0 bases from J, with 14 bases between. The germline gives CDR1 ENHRY, CDR2 SYGVKD. In the study's own analysis: Nucleated cell counts were estimated from reference gene primer amplification. Measured with immunoSEQ multiplex PCR; TCRdb has only the in-frame clones, and not every one. The D gene and trimming were derived from the DNA, and the V and J assignments and clone size from that table. The top ten clones hold less than 2.5% of a sample with a few hundred thousand clones, around 85% of them seen once. Self-reported history from a screening survey and questionnaire set each donor's cohort. Donors of Cohort 3 who recovered were those that had two negative PCRs, clearance, or symptom resolution.

The sequence derives from a woman aged 45-65 years who had recovered from COVID-19. What was sequenced was PBMCs or T cells enriched from blood (not recorded which). This chain joins TRBV10-3 and TRBJ1-3; D is uncertain. The CDR3 protein is CAISPGDPFSGNTIYF. Here the CDR3 DNA reads TGTGCCATCAGTCCCGGGGATCCCTTCTCTGGAAACACCATATATTTT.